These 19 T cell receptor beta chains were sequenced from one sample in a study of blood T cell repertoires in COVID-19. Clones were read by immunoSEQ multiplex PCR, and TCRdb kept only the in-frame ones, dropping some. In the table there are around 310,000 clones, roughly 89% of which are singletons. Sequences were obtained from peripheral blood. The receptors derive from a woman in her thirties or forties with COVID-19, enrolled during active disease.

V and J are TRBV4-2 and TRBJ2-5, with TRBD1 matching 12 bases. The length of the CDR3 is 16 residues. The germline gives CDR1 LGHNA, CDR2 YNFKEQ. Trimming at V came to 4 bases and at J to 7 bases, leaving 10 bases not matched to a gene. The CDR3 spells CASSPRGQGAWGTQYF. CDR3 sequence (DNA): TGTGCCAGCAGCCCCCGGGGACAGGGGGCCTGGGGGACCCAGTACTTC.

The CDR3 loop reads CASSDSAPSSYEQYF. As DNA, the CDR3 is TGTGCCAGCAGTGACTCCGCCCCCAGCTCCTACGAGCAGTACTTC. The J gene is TRBJ2-7, the V gene TRBV27; D not certain. CDR1 and CDR2 from the germline V gene are MNHEY and SMNVEV (reference sequence). The CDR3 has 15 amino acids. The ends were cut back, 5 bases at V and 0 bases at J, with 14 bases in the middle.

The genes are TRBV4-1 and TRBJ2-2, with a tentative D call TRBD2 (5 bases). The V end was cut by 3 bases, the J end by 3 bases, with 17 bases between. Germline loops: CDR1 MGHRA, CDR2 YSYEKL. CDR3 length: 17 amino acids. CDR3 protein: CASSHWRPTADTGELFF. The CDR3 DNA sequence: TGCGCCAGCAGCCACTGGAGGCCTACGGCGGACACCGGGGAGCTGTTTTTT.

The rearrangement joins TRBV9 to TRBJ2-1; 8 bases are shared with TRBD2. Germline trimming cut 0 bases from V and 7 bases from J; bases unmatched to any gene: 6. The CDR3 has 15 residues. Germline V gene sequence: CDR1 SGDLS, CDR2 YYNGEE. The CDR3 is CASSVGAGGVNEQFF. The CDR3 nucleotides are TGTGCCAGCAGCGTAGGCGCGGGAGGCGTAAATGAGCAGTTCTTC.

The chain combines TRBV30 with TRBJ1-6; D is ambiguous. Looked up from germline, CDR1 is GTSNPN and CDR2 is SVGIG (reference sequence). The ends were cut back, 8 bases at V and 4 bases at J, with 12 bases in the middle. The CDR3 runs 13 residues. CDR3 coding DNA: TGTGCCGTCAACCCGAGTTATAATTCACCCCTCCACTTT. This translates into CAVNPSYNSPLHF.

This chain uses TRBV21-1 with TRBJ1-6; the listed D gene, TRBD1, was not tested against the DNA. TRBV21-1 has pseudogene status. CDR3 size: 17 residues. DNA of the CDR3: TGTGCCAGCAGCAAAGCAGGGACAGTTGATGGTAATTCACCCCTCCACTTT. Translating gives CASSKAGTVDGNSPLHF.

This clone has just one count. A single base separates this from a much larger clone, so it may be a read error. V usage is TRBV11-2 and J usage is TRBJ1-1, with D hard to call. Trimming stripped 3 bases from V and 1 base from J, with 6 bases between. From germline, CDR1 is SGHAT and CDR2 FQNNGV. The CDR3 is 13 amino acids. CDR3 amino acids: CASSFGSNTEAFF. As DNA, the CDR3 is TGTGCCAGCAGCTTCGGGTCGAACACTGAAGCTTTCTTT.

The chain joins TRBV5-6 to TRBJ1-4; TRBD1 agrees at 7 bases. Germline V gene sequence: CDR1 SGHDT, CDR2 YYEEEE. This CDR3 is 15 amino acids long. The J segment lost 4 bases and the V segment lost 4 bases, leaving 7 bases of the junction unmatched. The DNA of the CDR3 is TGTGCCAGCAGCCCAACAGGGGCCGTTAATGAAAAACTGTTTTTT. As protein: CASSPTGAVNEKLFF.

This sequence joins TRBV6-2 or TRBV6-3 and TRBJ2-7; TRBD1 matches 8 bases. From germline, CDR1 is MNHEY and CDR2 SVGEGT. The CDR3 loop spans 14 amino acids. The V and J ends lost 6 bases and 7 bases, in that order; junction bases with no gene match: 11. The CDR3 sequence is CASRPAGQGREQYF. CDR3 coding DNA: TGTGCCAGCAGACCTGCTGGACAGGGCAGGGAGCAGTACTTC.

The chain is built from TRBV12-3 or TRBV12-4 and TRBJ2-5; D call uncertain. V was cut by 2 bases and J by 5 bases, with 9 bases left in between. The length of the CDR3 is 13 residues. The CDR3 is CASSLFSGETQYF. CDR3 nucleotides: TGTGCCAGCAGTTTATTCTCCGGGGAGACCCAGTACTTC.

The V call is TRBV5-8, the J call TRBJ1-4; a weak D match, TRBD1 (6 bases). The CDR3 contains 14 residues. With 4 bases removed from V and 10 bases from J, the gap between germline ends came to 17 bases. CDR1 and CDR2 (germline): SGHTS, YDEGEE. The CDR3, as DNA: TGTGCCAGCAGCCTACGGGGGGGCGATGGAAAACTGTTTTTT. Amino acid sequence: CASSLRGGDGKLFF. Full variable domain (missing parts from reference TRBV5-8 and TRBJ1-4): EAGVTQSPTHLIKTRGQQATLRCSPISGHTSVYWYQQALGLGLQFLLWYDEGEERNRGNFPPRFSGRQFPNYSSELNVNALELEDSALYLCASSLRGGDGKLFFGSGTQLSVL.

This chain uses TRBV7-8 with TRBJ2-1, with 11 bases that match TRBD2. The CDR3 is made up of 17 amino acids. The germline V gene encodes CDR1 SGHVS and CDR2 FQNEAQ. The V gene end was trimmed by 4 bases and the J gene end by 9 bases; junction bases not matched to a gene: 14. The CDR3 nucleotides read TGTGCCAGCAGCTCCTCACTAGCGGGAGTCGGGGGGGGTGAGCAGTTCTTC. It encodes CASSSSLAGVGGGEQFF.

This clone has just one count. CDR3 sequence: CASSDEGVQFF. CDR3 nucleotides: TGTGCCAGCAGTGACGAGGGCGTGCAGTTCTTC. The chain is built from TRBV2 and TRBJ2-1; perhaps TRBD2 as D (5 bases). Germline V lookup: CDR1 SNHLY, CDR2 FYNNEI. CDR3 size: 11 residues. Deletions cut 3 bases from V and 12 bases from J, with 9 bases between. Using reference TRBV2 and TRBJ2-1 for the parts outside the CDR3, the full variable domain is EPEVTQTPSHQVTQMGQEVILRCVPISNHLYFYWYRQILGQKVEFLVSFYNNEISEKSEIFDDQFSVERPDGSNFTLKIRSTKLEDSAMYFCASSDEGVQFFGPGTRLTVL.

This clone was observed a handful of times. The chain links TRBV6-4 to TRBJ2-3, with TRBD2 matching over 10 bases. The length of the CDR3 is 14 residues. J lost 4 bases, V lost 6 bases, and 4 bases had no gene match. Germline V gives CDR1 MRHNA, CDR2 SNTAGT. In nucleotides, the CDR3 is TGTGCCAGCAGCTTAGCGGGGGGCGCAGATACGCAGTATTTT. This sequence encodes CASSLAGGADTQYF.

This clone was seen a single time. The J gene is TRBJ1-3, the V gene TRBV6-6; the match to TRBD1 covers 8 bases. The CDR3 is 15 residues long. Germline V gene sequence: CDR1 MNHNY, CDR2 SVGAGI (reference sequence). Losses at the gene ends were 6 bases for V and 2 bases for J; bases not matched to a gene: 6. The CDR3 nucleotides are TGTGCCAGCAGGCCGGACAGGGCTCCTGGAAACACCATATATTTT. Protein: CASRPDRAPGNTIYF.

The chain couples TRBV5-4 to TRBJ1-4; D uncertain. V shed 2 bases and J shed 8 bases, with 13 bases lying between them. Germline assignment: CDR1 SGHNT and CDR2 YYREEE (reference sequence). This CDR3 spans 14 amino acids. The CDR3 nucleotides are TGTGCCAGCAGCTTTGTCCCGGAGGGAGAAAAACTGTTTTTT. It translates to CASSFVPEGEKLFF.

This chain connects TRBV28 to TRBJ2-5; the D is unclear. V was pared by 3 bases and J by 5 bases, with 7 bases between. CDR3 size: 12 residues. The germline V gene encodes CDR1 MDHEN and CDR2 SYDVKM. CDR3 sequence: CASSFSAETQYF. The CDR3 DNA sequence: TGTGCCAGCAGTTTCTCTGCGGAGACCCAGTACTTC.

The rearrangement uses TRBV10-3 and TRBJ1-2, with 8 positions matching TRBD1. V lost 3 bases and J lost 5; bases outside the gene matches: 5. The CDR3 covers 14 residues. From germline, CDR1 is ENHRY and CDR2 SYGVKD. Written as DNA, the CDR3 is TGTGCCATCAGTGACCCAAGGACAGGGTATGGCTACACCTTC. Encoded protein: CAISDPRTGYGYTF.

The J gene is TRBJ1-2, the V gene TRBV7-9; tentative D call: TRBD1 (5 bases). CDR1 and CDR2 (germline): SEHNR, FQNEAQ (reference sequence). CDR3 length equals 17 residues. V gave up 7 bases and J gave up 0 bases, with 21 bases separating them. As DNA, the CDR3 is TGTGCCAGCACCTCCCTACTACAGGCAGGGACTAACTATGGCTACACCTTC. This translates into CASTSLLQAGTNYGYTF.